Detailed here is one T cell receptor beta chain. There is no known antigen for this receptor. This may stem from a read error, because a much larger clone lies one nucleotide away. This specimen's treatment or condition label, interpreted: in vitro stimulation with specific CMV peptide epitopes to enrich CMV-specific T cells. This specimen comes from a study of T cell repertoires in cytomegalovirus infection (dated by TCRdb to 2018 to 2020). For the study in its entirety: Peptide stimulations targeted recently identified HLA-C-restricted CMV epitopes, whose presentation resists viral immunomodulation, together with well-studied HLA-B-restricted epitopes. Donor HLA type was relevant to the analysis, because carriage of CMV infection together with the matching HLA type was indicated by public TCR beta signatures. Study-wide conclusions, independent of this receptor: The ex vivo response was dominated by HLA-C-restricted CMV-specific TCR beta clonotypes, which also provided the single most frequent clonotype in two of eight donors. Cumulative frequency of public TCR beta family members discriminated carriers of CMV infection plus the relevant HLA type in this cohort and an independent roughly 340-donor cohort.

Data came from an Illumina HiSeq 1500. TCRdb reran the public reads through fastp at Q25 and MiXCR, keeping productive beta chains. CDR3 protein sequences are deduplicated, and each keeps its most common genes and DNA. A total of approximately 990,000 distinct CDR3 sequences appear in this sample, roughly 31% of them only once. 13% of the sample is in the top ten clones. The CDR3 goes from the cysteine to the phenylalanine over 14 residues. The kept DNA is CDR3 alone, 42 bases in frame from the first base. Trimming takes 9 bases from V and 8 bases from J, and the germline ends sit 19 bases apart. CDR1 and CDR2 are drawn from the germline V gene (reference sequence): MNHEY, SMNVEV.

This chain is built from TRBV27 and TRBJ1-4, with the D gene too uncertain to name. The receptor's source is a human donor in good health (CMV status not recorded). Some clones in this sample may be carry-over from other donors' samples. Material: cultured CD8+ T cells from PBMCs, obtained from culture after CMV antigen stimulation. The base sequence is TGTGCCAGGAGTCCGGACCCGGGAAGAGAAAAACTGTTTTTT. Its translation is CARSPDPGREKLFF. The entire variable domain, with the stretches around the CDR3 drawn from the reference TRBV27 and TRBJ1-4 proteins, is EAQVTQNPRYLITVTGKKLTVTCSQNMNHEYMSWYRQDPGLGLRQIYYSMNVEVTDKGDVPEGYKVSRKEKRNFPLILESPSPNQTSLYFCARSPDPGREKLFFGSGTQLSVL.